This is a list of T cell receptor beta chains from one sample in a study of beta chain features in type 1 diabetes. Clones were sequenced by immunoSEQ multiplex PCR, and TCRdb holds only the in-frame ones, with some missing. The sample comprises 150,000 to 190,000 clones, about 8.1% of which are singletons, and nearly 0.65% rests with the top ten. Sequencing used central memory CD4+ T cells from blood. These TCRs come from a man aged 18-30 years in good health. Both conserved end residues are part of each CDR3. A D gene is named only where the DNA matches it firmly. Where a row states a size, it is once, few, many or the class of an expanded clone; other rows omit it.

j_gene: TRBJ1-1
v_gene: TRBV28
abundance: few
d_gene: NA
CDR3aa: CASSPGDRRNTEAFF
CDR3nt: TGTGCCAGCAGCCCTGGCGACAGGAGGAACACTGAAGCTTTCTTT

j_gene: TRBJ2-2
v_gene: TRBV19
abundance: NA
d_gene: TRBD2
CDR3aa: CASSPIKRGGFGELFF
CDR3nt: TGTGCCAGTAGTCCAATCAAGCGGGGGGGCTTCGGGGAGCTGTTTTTT

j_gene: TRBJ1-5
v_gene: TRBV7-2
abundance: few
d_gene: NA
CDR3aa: CASRADSNQPQHF
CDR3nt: TGTGCCAGCCGAGCGGATAGCAATCAGCCCCAGCATTTT

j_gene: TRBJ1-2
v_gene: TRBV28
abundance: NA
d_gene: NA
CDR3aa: CASRQNNYGYTF
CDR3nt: TGTGCTTCCCGACAGAATAACTATGGCTACACCTTC

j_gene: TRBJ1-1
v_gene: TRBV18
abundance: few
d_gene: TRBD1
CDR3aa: CASSPRGQGGGNTEAFF
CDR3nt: TGTGCCAGCTCACCTCGAGGACAGGGAGGGGGTAACACTGAAGCTTTCTTT

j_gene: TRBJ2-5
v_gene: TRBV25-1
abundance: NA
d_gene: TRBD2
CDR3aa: CASSALLAGGRETQYF
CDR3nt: TGTGCCAGCAGTGCGCTTCTAGCGGGAGGTCGAGAGACCCAGTACTTC

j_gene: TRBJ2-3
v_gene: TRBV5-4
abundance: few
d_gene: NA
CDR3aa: CASSRRDIRGTDTQYF
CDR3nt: TGTGCCAGCAGCAGGCGGGATATACGGGGGACAGATACGCAGTATTTT

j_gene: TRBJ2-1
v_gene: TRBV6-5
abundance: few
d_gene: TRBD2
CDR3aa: CASSPGTSVYEQFF
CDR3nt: TGTGCCAGCAGTCCCGGGACTAGCGTCTATGAGCAGTTCTTC

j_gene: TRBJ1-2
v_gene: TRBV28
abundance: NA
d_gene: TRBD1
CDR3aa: CASSSLDRVVGYTF
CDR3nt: TGTGCCAGCAGTTCCCTAGACAGGGTAGTCGGCTACACCTTC

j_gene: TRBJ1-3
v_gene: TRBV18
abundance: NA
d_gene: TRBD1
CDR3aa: CASSSGDRVGNTIYF
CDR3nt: TGTGCCAGCTCTTCCGGGGACAGGGTTGGAAACACCATATATTTT

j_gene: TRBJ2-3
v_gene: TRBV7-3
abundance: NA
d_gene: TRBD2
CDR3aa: CASSVLGLAGGGADTQYF
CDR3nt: TGTGCCAGCAGCGTCCTCGGACTAGCGGGGGGCGGGGCAGATACGCAGTATTTT

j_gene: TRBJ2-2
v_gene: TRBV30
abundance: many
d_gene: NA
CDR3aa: CAWGTENTGELFF
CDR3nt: TGTGCCTGGGGCACAGAGAACACCGGGGAGCTGTTTTTT

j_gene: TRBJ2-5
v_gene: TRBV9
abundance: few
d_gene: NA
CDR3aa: CASSVVGSPFGETQYF
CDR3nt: TGTGCCAGCAGCGTAGTAGGCTCCCCTTTCGGGGAGACCCAGTACTTC

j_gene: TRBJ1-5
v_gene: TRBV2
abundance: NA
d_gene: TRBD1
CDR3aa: CASRPDRGINQPQHF
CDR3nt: TGTGCCAGCAGACCGGACAGGGGGATCAATCAGCCCCAGCATTTT

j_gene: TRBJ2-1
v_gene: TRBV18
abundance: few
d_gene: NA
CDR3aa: CASSGDKAFSSYNEQFF
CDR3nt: TGTGCCAGCTCAGGAGATAAAGCGTTTAGCTCCTACAATGAGCAGTTCTTC

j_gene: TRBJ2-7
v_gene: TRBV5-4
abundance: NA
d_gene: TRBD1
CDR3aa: CASSSRDRASHEQYF
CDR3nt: TGTGCCAGCAGCTCCCGGGACAGGGCTTCCCACGAGCAGTACTTC

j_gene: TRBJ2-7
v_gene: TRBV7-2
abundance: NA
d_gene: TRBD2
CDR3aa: CASSLDSGGAYEQYF
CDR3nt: TGTGCCAGCAGCTTGGATAGCGGGGGGGCTTACGAGCAGTACTTC

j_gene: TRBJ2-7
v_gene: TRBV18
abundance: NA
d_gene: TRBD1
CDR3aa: CASSPRDRGPEQYF
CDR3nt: TGTGCCAGCTCACCCCGGGACAGGGGGCCCGAGCAGTACTTC

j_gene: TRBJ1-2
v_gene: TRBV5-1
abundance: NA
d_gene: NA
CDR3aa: CASSEPGYGYTF
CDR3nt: TGCGCCAGCAGCGAACCCGGCTATGGCTACACCTTC

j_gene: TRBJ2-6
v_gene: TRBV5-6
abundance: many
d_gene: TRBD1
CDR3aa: CASSAPGQWTSGANVLTF
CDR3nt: TGTGCCAGCAGCGCGCCGGGACAGTGGACGTCTGGGGCCAACGTCCTGACTTTC

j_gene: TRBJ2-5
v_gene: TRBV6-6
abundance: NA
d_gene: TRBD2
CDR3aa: CASSRGTSGDQETQYF
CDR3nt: TGTGCCAGCAGTAGAGGGACTAGCGGGGACCAAGAGACCCAGTACTTC

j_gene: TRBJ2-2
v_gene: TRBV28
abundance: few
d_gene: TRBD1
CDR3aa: CASSLFPGQGSPGELFF
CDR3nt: TGTGCCAGCAGTTTATTTCCGGGACAGGGGAGCCCCGGGGAGCTGTTTTTT

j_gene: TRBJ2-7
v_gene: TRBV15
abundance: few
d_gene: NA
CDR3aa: CATSRDVGRDEQYF
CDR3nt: TGTGCCACCAGCAGAGATGTAGGCCGGGACGAGCAGTACTTC

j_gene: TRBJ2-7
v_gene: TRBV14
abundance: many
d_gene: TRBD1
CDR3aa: CASSRNTGGEQYF
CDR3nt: TGTGCCAGCAGCCGGAACACAGGGGGGGAGCAGTACTTC

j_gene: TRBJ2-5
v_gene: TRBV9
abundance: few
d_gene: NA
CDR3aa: CASSVVAIGETQYF
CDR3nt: TGTGCCAGCAGCGTAGTCGCGATCGGGGAGACCCAGTACTTC

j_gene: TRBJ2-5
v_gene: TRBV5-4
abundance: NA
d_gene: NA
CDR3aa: CASSLVGTTQETQYF
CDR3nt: TGTGCCAGCAGCTTGGTTGGGACAACGCAAGAGACCCAGTACTTC

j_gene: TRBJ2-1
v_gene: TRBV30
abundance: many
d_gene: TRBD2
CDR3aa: CAWSRLAGVHNEQFF
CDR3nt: TGTGCCTGGAGTCGACTAGCGGGAGTCCACAATGAGCAGTTCTTC

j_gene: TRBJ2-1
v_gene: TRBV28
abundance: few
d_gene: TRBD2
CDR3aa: CASSRTSGFYNEQFF
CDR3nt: TGTGCCAGCAGCCGAACTAGCGGGTTCTACAATGAGCAGTTCTTC

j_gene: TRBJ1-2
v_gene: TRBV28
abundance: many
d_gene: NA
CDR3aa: CASRLPGQDPGYTF
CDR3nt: TGTGCCAGCAGACTGCCGGGACAAGATCCCGGCTACACCTTC

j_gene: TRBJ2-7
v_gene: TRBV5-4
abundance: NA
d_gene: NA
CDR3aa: CASSLTGSYEQYF
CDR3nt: TGTGCCAGCAGCTTAACAGGTTCCTACGAGCAGTACTTC

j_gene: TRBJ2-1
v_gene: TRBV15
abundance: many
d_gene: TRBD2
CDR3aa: CATSGPYGTSFYEQFF
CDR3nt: TGTGCCACCAGCGGCCCATACGGGACTAGCTTCTATGAGCAGTTCTTC

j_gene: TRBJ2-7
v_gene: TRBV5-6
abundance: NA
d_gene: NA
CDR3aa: CASSLATVTYEQYF
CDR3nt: TGTGCCAGCAGCTTGGCGACAGTTACCTACGAGCAGTACTTC

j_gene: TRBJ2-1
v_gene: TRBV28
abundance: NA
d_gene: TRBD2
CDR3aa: CASRFSGGDHNEQFF
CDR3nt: TGTGCCAGCAGGTTTAGCGGGGGGGACCACAATGAGCAGTTCTTC

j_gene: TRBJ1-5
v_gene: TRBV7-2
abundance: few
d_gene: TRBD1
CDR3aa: CASSSPGGSQNQPQHF
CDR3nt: TGTGCCAGCAGTTCCCCAGGGGGAAGCCAAAATCAGCCCCAGCATTTT

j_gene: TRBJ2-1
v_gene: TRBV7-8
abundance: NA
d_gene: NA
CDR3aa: CASRRRDSTNNEQFF
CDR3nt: TGTGCCAGCAGGCGCCGGGACTCCACAAACAATGAGCAGTTCTTC